The 25 T cell receptor beta chains reported below all come from one sample, sequenced in a study of T cell changes during pregnancy in multiple sclerosis. This table comes from immunoSEQ multiplex PCR, and its TCRdb copy is limited to in-frame clones, with some not included. The data hold approximately 40,000 clones, with roughly 90% observed a single time. Sequencing was performed on CD8+ T cells from peripheral blood mononuclear cells, taken in the third trimester of pregnancy. All receptors derive from a female donor with multiple sclerosis, enrolled in a pregnancy study.

This clone showed up just once. This chain connects TRBV6-5 to TRBJ2-7; 8 bases agree with TRBD1. Per the germline V gene, CDR1 is MNHEY and CDR2 is SVGAGI. This CDR3 region has 14 residues. The V gene end was trimmed by 8 bases and the J gene end by 3 bases; junction bases not matched to a gene: 9. This chain's CDR3 is CASRKWDRSYEQYF. CDR3 nucleotides: TGTGCCAGCCGGAAATGGGACAGGAGCTACGAGCAGTACTTC.

This chain uses TRBV6-1 with TRBJ2-1; 7 positions match TRBD2. This CDR3 contains 14 residues. Looked up from germline, CDR1 is MNHNS and CDR2 is SASEGT. V dropped 8 bases and J dropped 8; count of bases not matched to a gene: 12. CDR3 sequence reads: CASGPRLASDEQFF. The CDR3 DNA is TGTGCCAGCGGCCCTAGACTAGCCTCCGATGAGCAGTTCTTC.

The CDR3 here is CASSNTGGTEAFF. The CDR3, as DNA: TGTGCCAGCAGTAACACCGGAGGGACTGAAGCTTTCTTT. This chain joins TRBV6-5 and TRBJ1-1; D unclear. Trimming left V 5 bases short and J 5 bases short, with 12 bases between. CDR1 is MNHEY, CDR2 SVGAGI, per germline. CDR3 length: 13 amino acids.

The CDR3 reads CASSVGDRSETQYF. The DNA for the CDR3 is TGTGCCAGCAGCGTAGGGGACAGGTCAGAGACCCAGTACTTC. V is TRBV9 and J is TRBJ2-5; 8 bases are a match to TRBD1. Trimming at V came to 0 bases and at J to 4 bases, leaving 2 bases not matched to a gene. The V gene's germline CDR1 is SGDLS and CDR2 YYNGEE. CDR3 length equals 14 residues.

The chain recombines TRBV11-2 with TRBJ2-6; D gene uncertain. This CDR3 spans 15 amino acids. V lost 3 bases and J 0 bases, leaving 6 bases between the germline ends. Per germline, CDR1 SGHAT and CDR2 FQNNGV. Written as DNA, the CDR3 is TGTGCCAGCAGCTTGGTGAGCTCTGGGGCCAACGTCCTGACTTTC. It encodes CASSLVSSGANVLTF.

This sequence joins TRBV7-9 and TRBJ1-1; D might be TRBD1 (6 bases). CDR3 length: 15 residues. Germline CDR1 reads SEHNR; CDR2 reads FQNEAQ (reference sequence). Trimming shortened V by 5 bases and J by 0 bases, and 13 bases separated the two germline ends. The CDR3 spells CASSTPGTLNTEAFF. The CDR3 DNA sequence: TGTGCCAGCAGCACCCCGGGGACATTGAACACTGAAGCTTTCTTT.

This clone was seen once. The rearrangement links TRBV19 to TRBJ2-3; the match to TRBD1 covers 9 bases. The CDR3 has 15 amino acids. The germline V gene encodes CDR1 LNHDA and CDR2 SQIVND (reference sequence). Trimming at V came to 3 bases and at J to 2 bases, leaving 3 bases not matched to a gene. The CDR3 DNA reads as TGTGCCAGTAGTATTGCACAGGGGGCCACAGATACGCAGTATTTT. Translated, it gives CASSIAQGATDTQYF.

The chain is built from TRBV28 and TRBJ1-2, with D tentatively TRBD1 (5 bases). The CDR3 sequence is 14 residues long. Trimming left V 2 bases short and J 2 bases short, with 9 bases between. Germline V CDR1 and CDR2: MDHEN, SYDVKM. The CDR3 sequence is CASSLGAGNYGYTF. CDR3 in DNA: TGTGCCAGCAGTTTAGGGGCAGGGAACTATGGCTACACCTTC.

The chain links TRBV30 to TRBJ1-2, with TRBD1 as a possible D gene (5 bases). The V gene's germline CDR1 is GTSNPN and CDR2 SVGIG (reference sequence). The CDR3 is made up of 13 amino acids. The V end was cut by 3 bases, the J end by 5 bases, with 13 bases between. In nucleotides, the CDR3 is TGTGCCTGGAGGTTGCAGGGATGGTATGGCTACACCTTC. Encoded protein: CAWRLQGWYGYTF.

The chain is built from TRBV4-3 and TRBJ2-7; tentative D call: TRBD2 (5 bases). This CDR3 region has 14 residues. Germline V gene sequence: CDR1 LGHNA, CDR2 YSLEER. V lost 1 base to trimming and J lost 4 bases, with 11 bases between them. CDR3 amino acids: CASSQGAGGYEQYF. DNA for the CDR3: TGCGCCAGCAGCCAAGGGGCAGGAGGATACGAGCAGTACTTC.

V is TRBV28 and J is TRBJ1-5; 8 positions agree with TRBD1. The CDR3 spans 16 residues. Germline lookup yields CDR1 MDHEN and CDR2 SYDVKM. The junction had 5 bases not matched to a gene; V was cut back by 4 bases and J by 0 bases. The CDR3 DNA reads TGTGCCAGCAGTTATCAGGGGGCCTATAGCAATCAGCCCCAGCATTTT. The encoded protein is CASSYQGAYSNQPQHF.

The chain employs TRBV19 and TRBJ2-7, with D perhaps matching TRBD1 (6 bases). The CDR3 contains 14 residues. V shed 5 bases and J shed 2 bases, with 13 bases lying between them. Germline V gene sequence: CDR1 LNHDA, CDR2 SQIVND (reference sequence). The CDR3 region is CASSPSGTTYEQYF. The CDR3 region has the DNA TGTGCCAGTAGTCCGTCCGGGACAACCTACGAGCAGTACTTC.

Concerning this clone: At one boundary the junction diverges from the germline segment, which might be a read error. V and J are TRBV7-7 and TRBJ2-1; 8 bases fit TRBD2. The CDR3 length is 18 residues. Germline CDR1 and CDR2: SSHAT and FNYEAQ (reference sequence). CDR3 loop: CASSLEGKRETAYNEQFF. The CDR3, as DNA: TGTGCTAGCAGTTTGGAGGGTAAGCGGGAGACGGCTTACAATGAGCAGTTCTTC.

This clone was recorded once. The chain employs TRBV15 and TRBJ2-1; 9 bases line up with TRBD2. Germline V gene sequence: CDR1 LNHNV, CDR2 YYDKDF (reference sequence). J gave up 6 bases and V 3 bases, and 18 bases lay outside the gene matches. The CDR3 totals 19 residues. CDR3 coding DNA: TGTGCCACCAGCAGTCCGGGACTAGCAGTGATGGTGGGGGCCAATGAGCAGTTCTTC. It specifies CATSSPGLAVMVGANEQFF. Variable domain in full (rest from reference TRBV15 and TRBJ2-1): DAMVIQNPRYQVTQFGKPVTLSCSQTLNHNVMYWYQQKSSQAPKLLFHYYDKDFNNEADTPDNFQSRRPNTSFCFLDIRSPGLGDTAMYLCATSSPGLAVMVGANEQFFGPGTRLTVL.

The DNA of the CDR3 is TGTGCCAGCAGCAGGGGACTAGCGGAGTTCTCCTACGAGCAGTACTTC. Encoded protein: CASSRGLAEFSYEQYF. The chain employs TRBV5-4 and TRBJ2-7, with 11 bases matching TRBD2. This CDR3 region has 16 residues. V dropped 4 bases and J dropped 0; count of bases not matched to a gene: 6. Germline values: CDR1 SGHNT, CDR2 YYREEE (reference sequence).

The gene calls are TRBV28 and TRBJ2-1, with TRBD2 matching over 13 bases. The CDR3 totals 15 residues. V gave up 6 bases and J gave up 8 bases; unmatched junction bases: 7. Germline CDR1 reads MDHEN; CDR2 reads SYDVKM. The CDR3 coding sequence is TGTGCCAGCAGCCCACGGACTAGCGGGAGCGATGAGCAGTTCTTC. Translation gives CASSPRTSGSDEQFF.

This chain uses TRBV4-2 with TRBJ2-7; 9 nucleotides line up with TRBD2. CDR1 is LGHNA and CDR2 is YNFKEQ in the germline V gene. This CDR3 is built from 15 residues. The ends lost 2 bases at V and 3 bases at J; junction bases unmatched: 5. CDR3 loop: CASSQSLAGIYEQYF. The DNA of the CDR3 is TGTGCCAGCAGCCAATCCCTAGCGGGAATCTACGAGCAGTACTTC.

The gene calls are TRBV30 and TRBJ2-3; TRBD2 aligns across 13 bases. The trim removed 1 base at V and 1 base at J, leaving 2 bases unmatched. The germline gives CDR1 GTSNPN, CDR2 SVGIG (reference sequence). This CDR3 contains 16 residues. The CDR3 here is CAWSAGLAGRTDTQYF. CDR3 DNA: TGTGCCTGGAGTGCGGGACTAGCGGGACGCACAGATACGCAGTATTTT.

V usage is TRBV5-6 and J usage is TRBJ2-7; 11 bases match TRBD2. The V and J ends lost 4 bases and 2 bases, in that order; junction bases with no gene match: 8. In germline, CDR1 is SGHDT, CDR2 YYEEEE. There are 16 residues in the CDR3. The CDR3 here is CASSAIAGGWPYEQYF. The CDR3, as DNA: TGTGCCAGCAGCGCCATAGCGGGAGGGTGGCCCTACGAGCAGTACTTC.

The chain couples TRBV9 to TRBJ2-1; 11 bases match TRBD2. Germline V gene lookup returns CDR1 SGDLS and CDR2 YYNGEE. The CDR3 spans 18 residues. V trimming: 0 bases; J trimming: 9 bases; junction bases outside the gene matches: 14. This CDR3 is CASSVAASGRTQFFEQFF. DNA for the CDR3: TGTGCCAGCAGCGTAGCGGCTAGCGGGAGGACTCAATTCTTTGAGCAGTTCTTC.

V and J are TRBV29-1 and TRBJ1-2, with D unresolved. Germline loops: CDR1 SQVTM, CDR2 ANQGSEA. Trimming took 4 bases from V and 8 from J, leaving 20 bases between them. The CDR3 consists of 14 residues. The CDR3 region has the DNA TGCAGCGTTGCCCATCCCGGGGAAATGGAAGGCTACACCTTC. Protein: CSVAHPGEMEGYTF.

The J gene is TRBJ2-7, the V gene TRBV7-9; tentative D call: TRBD2 (5 bases). V shed 3 bases and J shed 6 bases, with 9 bases lying between them. Germline CDR1 SEHNR, CDR2 FQNEAQ (reference sequence). This CDR3 comprises 12 residues. In nucleotides, the CDR3 is TGTGCCAGCAGCTTCGGGGTCTCCGAGCAGTACTTC. It codes for CASSFGVSEQYF.

The V and J genes are TRBV9 and TRBJ2-1, with 8 nucleotides matching TRBD2. This CDR3 has 16 amino acids. V lost 4 bases and J lost 0; bases outside the gene matches: 6. The V gene's germline CDR1 is SGDLS and CDR2 YYNGEE. Written as DNA, the CDR3 is TGTGCCAGCAGCTACAGAAGCGGGAGCTCCTACAATGAGCAGTTCTTC. This codes for CASSYRSGSSYNEQFF.

The rearrangement joins TRBV18 to TRBJ2-7; no reliable D call. CDR1 KGHSH and CDR2 LQKENI come from the germline V gene. Trimming left V 4 bases short and J 5 bases short, with 18 bases between. The CDR3 contains 15 residues. The CDR3 region is CASSQPRLGPDEQYF. The CDR3 DNA follows: TGTGCCAGCTCACAACCGAGGCTAGGTCCTGACGAGCAGTACTTC.

This CDR3 is CAWSLLSGAEQFF. CDR3 coding DNA: TGTGCCTGGAGCCTTTTGAGCGGGGCTGAGCAGTTCTTC. The J gene is TRBJ2-1, the V gene TRBV30, with TRBD2 identical over 7 bases. The CDR3 consists of 13 residues. With V trimmed by 3 bases and J by 9 bases, 8 bases remained unmatched. Germline V gene sequence: CDR1 GTSNPN, CDR2 SVGIG (reference sequence).